The 12 T cell receptor beta chains given below trace back to one sample, sequenced in a study of blood T cells in healthy people across ages. A J-beta primer mix and a sample-barcoded 5' primer were used in a second PCR of roughly 6 to 12 cycles. TCRdb independently ran MiXCR on the 5' RACE reads; one entry per CDR3 protein. The sample holds about 800,000 distinct CDR3 sequences, more than 45% seen once. Sequenced input: blood. These receptors all stem from a man younger than 40 in good health.

V and J are TRBV12-3 or TRBV12-4 and TRBJ1-4; D gene uncertain. This CDR3 has 12 residues. V lost 5 bases and J 10 bases, leaving 11 bases between the germline ends. CDR3: CASSPSAGKLFF. CDR3 bases: TGTGCCAGCAGTCCTTCTGCGGGAAAACTGTTTTTT.

This clonotype was recorded a few times. The genes are TRBV7-2 and TRBJ2-7; perhaps TRBD1 as D (6 bases). CDR1 is SGHTA, CDR2 FQGNSA, per germline. V lost 3 bases and J lost 5, with 11 bases in between. This CDR3 spans 13 amino acids. The CDR3 loop reads CASSLSPGDEQYF. CDR3 nucleotide sequence: TGTGCCAGCAGCTTGTCGCCAGGGGACGAGCAGTACTTC. Variable domain in full (rest from reference TRBV7-2 and TRBJ2-7): GAGVSQSPSNKVTEKGKDVELRCDPISGHTALYWYRQSLGQGLEFLIYFQGNSAPDKSGLPSDRFSAERTGGSVSTLTIQRTQQEDSAVYLCASSLSPGDEQYFGPGTRLTVT.

The V and J genes are TRBV6-2 or TRBV6-3 and TRBJ2-4; TRBD1 is a possible D gene (6 bases). The J call is uncertain, as TRBJ2-7 better fits the DNA end. This CDR3 comprises 14 residues. Germline loops: CDR1 MNHEY, CDR2 SVGEGT. The CDR3 DNA reads TGTGCCAGCACCAAGACAGGCCCTCCCTACGAGCAGTACTTC. It is translated as CASTKTGPPYEQYF.

The chain is built from TRBV6-5 and TRBJ2-3, with unresolved D. CDR3 length: 13 amino acids. Trimming removed 0 bases from V and 4 bases from J, with 5 bases in between. Looked up from germline, CDR1 is MNHEY and CDR2 is SVGAGI. The CDR3 DNA reads TGTGCCAGCAGTTACTCGAAGGCAGATACGCAGTATTTT. This translates into CASSYSKADTQYF.

This clonotype was observed once. This rearrangement joins TRBV5-5 to TRBJ2-7; unclear D gene. Trimming left V 0 bases short and J 6 bases short, with 10 bases between. CDR3 length equals 13 residues. Germline CDR1 reads SGHKS; CDR2 reads YYEKEE (reference sequence). CDR3 amino acids: CASSLDVGFEQYF. DNA of the CDR3: TGTGCCAGCAGCTTGGATGTTGGGTTCGAGCAGTACTTC.

This chain uses TRBV9 with TRBJ1-1; D is ambiguous. The CDR3 has 15 amino acids. The V and J ends lost 0 bases and 0 bases respectively, with 9 bases between them. Germline V gene data show CDR1 as SGDLS and CDR2 as YYNGEE. The CDR3 spells CASSVETDLNTEAFF. The CDR3 bases are TGTGCCAGCAGCGTAGAGACGGATTTGAACACTGAAGCTTTCTTT. Together with reference TRBV9 and TRBJ1-1, the CDR3 gives the full variable domain: DSGVTQTPKHLITATGQRVTLRCSPRSGDLSVYWYQQSLDQGLQFLIQYYNGEERAKGNILERFSAQQFPDLHSELNLSSLELGDSALYFCASSVETDLNTEAFFGQGTRLTVV.

In DNA, the CDR3 is TGTGCCAGCCAGACGGGGCACTCTGGGGCCAACGTCCTGACTTTC. Residues: CASQTGHSGANVLTF. The rearrangement uses TRBV6-1 and TRBJ2-6; the D gene could be TRBD1 or TRBD2 (5 bases each). The V end lost 8 bases, the J end lost 0 bases, and 11 bases lay between the germline ends. The CDR3 totals 15 residues. CDR1 is MNHNS and CDR2 is SASEGT in the germline V gene.

The chain recombines TRBV30 with TRBJ2-7; a possible D gene is TRBD2 (5 bases). V gave up 0 bases and J gave up 0 bases, with 12 bases separating them. CDR3 size: 15 residues. The germline gives CDR1 GTSNPN, CDR2 SVGIG (reference sequence). The CDR3 reads CAWSVSRAVSYEQYF. In DNA, the CDR3 is TGTGCCTGGAGTGTAAGCCGAGCGGTCTCCTACGAGCAGTACTTC. The full variable domain, completed using reference TRBV30 and TRBJ2-7, is SQTIHQWPATLVQPVGSPLSLECTVEGTSNPNLYWYRQAAGRGLQLLFYSVGIGQISSEVPQNLSASRPQDRQFILSSKKLLLSDSGFYLCAWSVSRAVSYEQYFGPGTRLTVT.

This clonotype appeared a few times. The genes are TRBV30 and TRBJ2-7; D gene uncertain. CDR3 length: 11 residues. V was cut by 0 bases and J by 6 bases, with 6 bases left in between. The germline V gene has CDR1 GTSNPN and CDR2 SVGIG (reference sequence). The CDR3 DNA reads TGTGCCTGGAGTGTGGGATCCGAGCAGTACTTC. Translating it yields CAWSVGSEQYF.

As for this clonotype: With a much larger clone just one base away, this may be a read error. V gene TRBV29-1 combines with J gene TRBJ2-3, with D tentatively TRBD2 (5 bases). The CDR3 is made up of 11 amino acids. CDR1 SQVTM and CDR2 ANQGSEA come from the germline V gene. The CDR3 coding sequence is TGCAGCGTTGAGGGAGTAGATACGCAGTTTTTT. Its translation is CSVEGVDTQFF.

The CDR3 protein is CASSYSTGSADTQYF. CDR3 in DNA: TGTGCCAGCAGTTACTCGACGGGGAGTGCAGATACGCAGTATTTT. The chain uses TRBV6-5 and TRBJ2-3; a possible D gene is TRBD2 (5 bases). The CDR3 is 15 amino acids. CDR1 is MNHEY and CDR2 is SVGAGI in the germline V gene. V was trimmed by 0 bases and J by 4 bases, leaving 11 bases between them.

This clonotype showed up just a few times. Written as DNA, the CDR3 is TGCGCCAGCAGCTTCGAGGACAGTTCCTACGAGCAGTACTTC. Residues: CASSFEDSSYEQYF. The V call is TRBV5-1, the J call TRBJ2-7, with a weak D call TRBD1 (6 bases). Germline loops: CDR1 SGHRS, CDR2 YFSETQ. V shed 2 bases and J shed 1 base, with 10 bases lying between them. The CDR3 is 14 residues long.